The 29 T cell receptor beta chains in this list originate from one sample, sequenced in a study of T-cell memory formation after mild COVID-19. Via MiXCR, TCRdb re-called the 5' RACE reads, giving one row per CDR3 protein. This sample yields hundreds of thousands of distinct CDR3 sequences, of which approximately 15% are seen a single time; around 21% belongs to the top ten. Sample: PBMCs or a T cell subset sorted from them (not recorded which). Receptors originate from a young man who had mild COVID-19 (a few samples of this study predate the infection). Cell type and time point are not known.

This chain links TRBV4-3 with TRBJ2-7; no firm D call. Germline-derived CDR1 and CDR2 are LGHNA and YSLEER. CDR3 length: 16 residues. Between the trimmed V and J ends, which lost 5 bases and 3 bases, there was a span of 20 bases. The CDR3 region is CASSSKIYAGLYEQYF. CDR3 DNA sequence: TGCGCCAGCAGCTCCAAGATTTATGCAGGCCTCTACGAGCAGTACTTC.

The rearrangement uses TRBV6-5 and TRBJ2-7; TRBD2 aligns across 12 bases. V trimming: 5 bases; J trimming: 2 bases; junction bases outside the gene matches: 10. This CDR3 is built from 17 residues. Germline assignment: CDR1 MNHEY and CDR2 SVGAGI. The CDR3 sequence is CASSPFGLAGKAYEQYF. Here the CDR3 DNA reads TGTGCCAGCAGTCCGTTCGGACTAGCGGGAAAGGCCTACGAGCAGTACTTC.

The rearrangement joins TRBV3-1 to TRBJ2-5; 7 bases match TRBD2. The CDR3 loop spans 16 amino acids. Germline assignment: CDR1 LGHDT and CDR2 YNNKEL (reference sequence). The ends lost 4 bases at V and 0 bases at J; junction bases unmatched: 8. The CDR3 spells CASSPSPAGNQETQYF. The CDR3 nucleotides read TGTGCCAGCAGCCCGAGTCCAGCGGGGAACCAAGAGACCCAGTACTTC.

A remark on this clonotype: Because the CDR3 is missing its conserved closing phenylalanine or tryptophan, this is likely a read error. The CDR3 protein is CASSLDSNRVFSLETQYL. In DNA form, the CDR3 reads TGCGCCAGCAGCTTGGACTCTAACAGGGTGTTTTCGTTGGAGACCCAGTACTTA. The V gene is TRBV5-1, the J gene TRBJ2-5, with D maybe TRBD1 (6 bases). Trimming took off 0 bases at V and 5 bases at J, with 23 bases between the two ends. Germline CDR1 SGHRS, CDR2 YFSETQ. The CDR3 runs 18 residues.

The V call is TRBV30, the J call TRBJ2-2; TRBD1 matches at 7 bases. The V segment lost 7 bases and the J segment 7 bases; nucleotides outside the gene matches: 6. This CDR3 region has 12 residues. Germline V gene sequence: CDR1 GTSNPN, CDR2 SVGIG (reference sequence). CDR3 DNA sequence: TGTGCCTTACGACAGGGTCTCGGGGAGCTGTTTTTT. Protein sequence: CALRQGLGELFF.

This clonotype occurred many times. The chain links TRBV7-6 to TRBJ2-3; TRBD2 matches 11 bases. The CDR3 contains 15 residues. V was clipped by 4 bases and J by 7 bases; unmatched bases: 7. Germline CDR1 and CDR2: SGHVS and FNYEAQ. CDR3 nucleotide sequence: TGTGCCAGCAGCTCGCTACTAGCGGGGGCCAATACGCAGTATTTT. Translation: CASSSLLAGANTQYF.

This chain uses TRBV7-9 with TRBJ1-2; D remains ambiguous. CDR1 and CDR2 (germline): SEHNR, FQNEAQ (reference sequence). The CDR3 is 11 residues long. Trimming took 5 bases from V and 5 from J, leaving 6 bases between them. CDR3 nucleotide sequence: TGTGCCAGCAGCCAACCTTATGGCTACACCTTC. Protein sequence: CASSQPYGYTF. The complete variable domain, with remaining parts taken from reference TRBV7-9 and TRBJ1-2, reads DTGVSQNPRHKITKRGQNVTFRCDPISEHNRLYWYRQTLGQGPEFLTYFQNEAQLEKSRLLSDRFSAERPKGSFSTLEIQRTEQGDSAMYLCASSQPYGYTFGSGTRLTVV.

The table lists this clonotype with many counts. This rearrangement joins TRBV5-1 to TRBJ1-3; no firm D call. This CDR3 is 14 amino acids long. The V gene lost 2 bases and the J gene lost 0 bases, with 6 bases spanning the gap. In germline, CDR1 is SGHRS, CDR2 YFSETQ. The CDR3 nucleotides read TGCGCCAGCAGCTTCTCAGACTCTGGAAACACCATATATTTT. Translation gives CASSFSDSGNTIYF.

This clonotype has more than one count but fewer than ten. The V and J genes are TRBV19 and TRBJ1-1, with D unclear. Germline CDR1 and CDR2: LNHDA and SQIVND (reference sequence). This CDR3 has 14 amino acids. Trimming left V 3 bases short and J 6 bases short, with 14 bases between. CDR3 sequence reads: CASSMDGLVAEAFF. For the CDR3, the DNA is TGTGCCAGTAGTATGGATGGTCTGGTCGCTGAAGCTTTCTTT.

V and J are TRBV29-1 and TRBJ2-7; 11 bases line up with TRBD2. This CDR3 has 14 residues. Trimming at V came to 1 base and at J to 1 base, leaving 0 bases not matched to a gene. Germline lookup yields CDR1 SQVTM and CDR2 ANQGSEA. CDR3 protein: CSVEGLAGSYEQYF. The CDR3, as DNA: TGCAGCGTTGAAGGACTAGCGGGGTCCTACGAGCAGTACTTC.

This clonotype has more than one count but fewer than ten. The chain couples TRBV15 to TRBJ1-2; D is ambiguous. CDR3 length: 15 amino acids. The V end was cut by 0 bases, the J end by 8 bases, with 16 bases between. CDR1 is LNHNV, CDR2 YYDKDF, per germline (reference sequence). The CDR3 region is CATSRDLTATLGYTF. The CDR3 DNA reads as TGTGCCACCAGCAGAGATCTAACAGCCACTCTGGGCTACACCTTC. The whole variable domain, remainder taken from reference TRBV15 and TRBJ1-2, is DAMVIQNPRYQVTQFGKPVTLSCSQTLNHNVMYWYQQKSSQAPKLLFHYYDKDFNNEADTPDNFQSRRPNTSFCFLDIRSPGLGDTAMYLCATSRDLTATLGYTFGSGTRLTVV.

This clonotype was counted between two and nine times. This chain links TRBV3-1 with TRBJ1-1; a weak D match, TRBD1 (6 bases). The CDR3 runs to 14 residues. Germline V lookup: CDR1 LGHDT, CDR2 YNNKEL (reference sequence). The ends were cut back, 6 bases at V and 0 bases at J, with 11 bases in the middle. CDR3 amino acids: CASRRTEMNTEAFF. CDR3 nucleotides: TGTGCCAGCAGGAGGACAGAGATGAACACTGAAGCTTTCTTT.

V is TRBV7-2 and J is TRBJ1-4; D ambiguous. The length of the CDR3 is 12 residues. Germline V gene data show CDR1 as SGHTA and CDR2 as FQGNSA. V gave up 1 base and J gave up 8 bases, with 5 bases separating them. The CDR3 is CASSLGWEKLFF. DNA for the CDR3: TGTGCCAGCAGCTTAGGTTGGGAAAAACTGTTTTTT. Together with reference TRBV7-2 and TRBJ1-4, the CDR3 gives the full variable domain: GAGVSQSPSNKVTEKGKDVELRCDPISGHTALYWYRQSLGQGLEFLIYFQGNSAPDKSGLPSDRFSAERTGGSVSTLTIQRTQQEDSAVYLCASSLGWEKLFFGSGTQLSVL.

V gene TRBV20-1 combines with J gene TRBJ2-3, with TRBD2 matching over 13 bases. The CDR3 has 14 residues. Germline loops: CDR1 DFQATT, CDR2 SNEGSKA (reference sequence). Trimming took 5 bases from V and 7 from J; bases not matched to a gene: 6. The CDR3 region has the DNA TGCAGTGCTTCACTAGCGGGGGGGCCCTATACGCAGTATTTT. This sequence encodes CSASLAGGPYTQYF.

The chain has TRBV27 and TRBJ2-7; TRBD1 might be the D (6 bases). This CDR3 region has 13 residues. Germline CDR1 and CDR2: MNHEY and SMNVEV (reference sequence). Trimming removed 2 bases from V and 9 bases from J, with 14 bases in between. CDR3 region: CASSLPPGTWQYF. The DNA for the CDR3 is TGTGCCAGCAGTTTACCCCCGGGGACATGGCAGTACTTC.

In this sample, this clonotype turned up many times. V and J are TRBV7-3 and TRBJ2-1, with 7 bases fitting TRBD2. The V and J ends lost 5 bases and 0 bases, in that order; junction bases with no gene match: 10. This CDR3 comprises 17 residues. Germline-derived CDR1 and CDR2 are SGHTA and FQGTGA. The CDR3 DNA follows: TGTGCCAGCAGCGATCCCGCAGGCGGGGGCTCCTACAATGAGCAGTTCTTC. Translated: CASSDPAGGGSYNEQFF.

The DNA for the CDR3 is TGTGCCAGCAGCAGACGGACTAGCGGGGATACGCAGTATTTT. Translating gives CASSRRTSGDTQYF. This chain links TRBV11-1 with TRBJ2-3; 11 bases match TRBD2. V lost 5 bases, J lost 6 bases, and 4 bases stayed unmatched. Germline V lookup: CDR1 SGHAT, CDR2 FQDESV (reference sequence). The length of the CDR3 is 14 residues.

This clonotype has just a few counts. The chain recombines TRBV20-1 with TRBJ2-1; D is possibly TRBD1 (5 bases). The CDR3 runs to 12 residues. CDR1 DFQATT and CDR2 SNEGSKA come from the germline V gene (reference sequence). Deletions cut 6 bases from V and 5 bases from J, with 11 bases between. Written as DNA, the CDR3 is TGCAGTGCCGATCCAGGGCACAATGAGCAGTTCTTC. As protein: CSADPGHNEQFF.

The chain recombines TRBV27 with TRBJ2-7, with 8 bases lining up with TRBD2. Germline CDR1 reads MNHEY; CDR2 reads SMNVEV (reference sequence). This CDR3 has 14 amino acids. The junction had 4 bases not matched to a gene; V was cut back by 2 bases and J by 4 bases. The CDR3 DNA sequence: TGTGCCAGCAGTTTAAACGGGGGGGGATACGAGCAGTACTTC. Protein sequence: CASSLNGGGYEQYF.

For the CDR3, the DNA is TGTGCCAGCAGCCCTGCTGAGAATCAGCCCCAGCATTTT. Protein product: CASSPAENQPQHF. The chain links TRBV12-3 or TRBV12-4 to TRBJ1-5; D not resolved. The V end lost 6 bases, the J end lost 4 bases, and 10 bases lay between the germline ends. The CDR3 contains 13 residues.

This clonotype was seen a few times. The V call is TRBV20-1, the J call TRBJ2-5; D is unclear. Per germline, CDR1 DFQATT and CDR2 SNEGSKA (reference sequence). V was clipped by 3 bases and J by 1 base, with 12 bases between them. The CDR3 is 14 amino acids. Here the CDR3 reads CSASLVRVQETQYF. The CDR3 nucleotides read TGCAGTGCTAGCTTGGTGAGAGTCCAAGAGACCCAGTACTTC.

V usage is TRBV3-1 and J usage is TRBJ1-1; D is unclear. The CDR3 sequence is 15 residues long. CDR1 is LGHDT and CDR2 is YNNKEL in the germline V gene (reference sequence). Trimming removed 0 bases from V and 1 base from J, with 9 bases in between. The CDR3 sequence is CASSQDGSGNTEAFF. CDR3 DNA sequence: TGTGCCAGCAGCCAAGATGGATCGGGGAACACTGAAGCTTTCTTT.

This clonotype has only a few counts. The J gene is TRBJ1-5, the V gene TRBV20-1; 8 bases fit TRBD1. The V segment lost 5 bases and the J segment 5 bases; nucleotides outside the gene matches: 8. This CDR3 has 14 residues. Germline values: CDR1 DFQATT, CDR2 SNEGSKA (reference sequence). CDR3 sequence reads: CSAGRTGNDQPQHF. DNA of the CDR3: TGCAGTGCTGGAAGGACAGGGAACGATCAGCCCCAGCATTTT.

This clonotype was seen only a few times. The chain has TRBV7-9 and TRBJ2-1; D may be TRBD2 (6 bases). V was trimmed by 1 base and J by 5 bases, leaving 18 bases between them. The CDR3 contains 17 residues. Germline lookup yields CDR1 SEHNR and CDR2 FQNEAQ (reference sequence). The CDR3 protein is CASSLERSRLGNNEQFF. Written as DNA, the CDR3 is TGTGCCAGCAGCTTAGAGAGATCCCGACTAGGGAACAATGAGCAGTTCTTC.

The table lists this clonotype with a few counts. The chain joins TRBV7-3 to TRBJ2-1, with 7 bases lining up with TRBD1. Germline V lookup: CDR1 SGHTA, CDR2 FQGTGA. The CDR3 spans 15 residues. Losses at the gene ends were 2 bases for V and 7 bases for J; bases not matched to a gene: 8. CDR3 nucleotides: TGTGCCAGCAGCTTAGAGGGGGCAGTGTCAAATGAGCAGTTCTTC. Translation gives CASSLEGAVSNEQFF.

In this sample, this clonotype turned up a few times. CDR3 in DNA: TGTGCCAGCAGTTACGAGGGGCTCACCGGGGAGCTGTTTTTT. It encodes CASSYEGLTGELFF. This chain links TRBV6-5 with TRBJ2-2; D is tentatively TRBD1 or TRBD2 (5 bases each). Germline V lookup: CDR1 MNHEY, CDR2 SVGAGI. This CDR3 region has 14 residues. Trimming took off 2 bases at V and 4 bases at J, with 8 bases between the two ends.

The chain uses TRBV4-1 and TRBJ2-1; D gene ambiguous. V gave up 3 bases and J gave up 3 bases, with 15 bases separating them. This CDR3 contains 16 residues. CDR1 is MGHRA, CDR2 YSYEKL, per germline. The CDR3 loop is CASSHSDGRDYNEQFF. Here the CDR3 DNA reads TGCGCCAGCAGCCATTCAGACGGAAGAGACTACAATGAGCAGTTCTTC.

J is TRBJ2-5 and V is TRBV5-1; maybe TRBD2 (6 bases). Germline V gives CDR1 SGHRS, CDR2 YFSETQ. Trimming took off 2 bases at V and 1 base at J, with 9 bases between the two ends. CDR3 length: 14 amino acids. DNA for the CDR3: TGCGCCAGCAGCTTTAGACTAGGCCAAGAGACCCAGTACTTC. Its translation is CASSFRLGQETQYF.

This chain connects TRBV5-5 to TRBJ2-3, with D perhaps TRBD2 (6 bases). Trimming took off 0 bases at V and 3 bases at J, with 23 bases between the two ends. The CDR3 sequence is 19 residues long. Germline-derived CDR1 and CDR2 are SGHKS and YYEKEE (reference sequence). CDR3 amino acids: CASSLVAGSLAQPTDTQYF. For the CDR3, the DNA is TGTGCCAGCAGCTTGGTAGCCGGCTCGCTAGCGCAGCCGACAGATACGCAGTATTTT.